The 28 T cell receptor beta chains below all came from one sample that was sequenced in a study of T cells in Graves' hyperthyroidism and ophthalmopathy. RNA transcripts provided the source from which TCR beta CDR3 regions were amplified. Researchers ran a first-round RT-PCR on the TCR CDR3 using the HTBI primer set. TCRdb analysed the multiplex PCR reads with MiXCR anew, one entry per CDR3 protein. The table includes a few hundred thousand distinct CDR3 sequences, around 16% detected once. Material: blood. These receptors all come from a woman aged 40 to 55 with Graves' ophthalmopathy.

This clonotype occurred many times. This CDR3 reads CASSLDLGVYEQYF. The CDR3 DNA is TGTGCCAGCAGCTTAGATCTGGGGGTCTACGAGCAGTACTTC. This chain uses TRBV11-2 with TRBJ2-7; either TRBD1 or TRBD2 may supply D (5 bases each). The CDR3 totals 14 residues. The V gene lost 0 bases and the J gene lost 3 bases, with 9 bases spanning the gap. The germline V gene has CDR1 SGHAT and CDR2 FQNNGV.

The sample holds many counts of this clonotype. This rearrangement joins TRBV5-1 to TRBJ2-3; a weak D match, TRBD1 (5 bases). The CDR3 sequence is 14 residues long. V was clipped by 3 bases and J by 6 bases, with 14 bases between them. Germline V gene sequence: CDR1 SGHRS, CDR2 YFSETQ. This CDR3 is CASSSNTGSDTQYF. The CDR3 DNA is TGCGCCAGCAGCTCAAACACAGGCTCGGATACGCAGTATTTT.

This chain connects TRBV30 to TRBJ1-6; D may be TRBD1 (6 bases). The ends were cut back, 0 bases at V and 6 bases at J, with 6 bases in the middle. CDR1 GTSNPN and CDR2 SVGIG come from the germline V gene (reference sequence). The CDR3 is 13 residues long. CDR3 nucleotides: TGTGCCTGGAGTGTACAGGGTAATTCACCCCTCCACTTT. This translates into CAWSVQGNSPLHF.

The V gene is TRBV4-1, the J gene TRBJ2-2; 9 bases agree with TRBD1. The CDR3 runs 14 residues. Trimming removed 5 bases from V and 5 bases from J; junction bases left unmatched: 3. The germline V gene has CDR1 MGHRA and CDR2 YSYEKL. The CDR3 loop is CASSDRGRTGELFF. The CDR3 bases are TGCGCCAGCAGCGACAGGGGGAGGACCGGGGAGCTGTTTTTT.

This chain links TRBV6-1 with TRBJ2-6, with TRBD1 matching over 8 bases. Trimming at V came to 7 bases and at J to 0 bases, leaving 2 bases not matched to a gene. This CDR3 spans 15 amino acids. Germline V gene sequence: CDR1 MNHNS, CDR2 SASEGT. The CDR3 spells CASITGGSGANVLTF. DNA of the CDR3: TGTGCCAGCATCACAGGGGGCTCTGGGGCCAACGTCCTGACTTTC.

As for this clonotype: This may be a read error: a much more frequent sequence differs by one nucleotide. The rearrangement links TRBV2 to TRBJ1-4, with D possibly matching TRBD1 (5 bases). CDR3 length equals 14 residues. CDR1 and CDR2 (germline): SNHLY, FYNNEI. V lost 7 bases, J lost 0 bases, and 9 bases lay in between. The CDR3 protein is CASTGRATNEKLFF. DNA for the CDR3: TGTGCCAGCACAGGCAGGGCAACTAATGAAAAACTGTTTTTT.

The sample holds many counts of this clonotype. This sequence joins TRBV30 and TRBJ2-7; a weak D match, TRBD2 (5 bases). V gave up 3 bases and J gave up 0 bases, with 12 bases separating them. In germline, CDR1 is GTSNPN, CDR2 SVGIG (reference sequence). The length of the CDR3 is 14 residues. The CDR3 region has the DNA TGTGCCTGGAGCGCTACCGGAGGCTCCTACGAGCAGTACTTC. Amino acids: CAWSATGGSYEQYF.

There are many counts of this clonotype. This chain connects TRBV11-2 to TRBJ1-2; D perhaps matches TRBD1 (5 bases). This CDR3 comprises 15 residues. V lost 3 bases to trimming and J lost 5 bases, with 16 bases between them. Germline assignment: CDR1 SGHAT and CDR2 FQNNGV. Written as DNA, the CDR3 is TGTGCCAGCAGCTTGTGGGAGACAGACTATTATGGCTACACCTTC. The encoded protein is CASSLWETDYYGYTF.

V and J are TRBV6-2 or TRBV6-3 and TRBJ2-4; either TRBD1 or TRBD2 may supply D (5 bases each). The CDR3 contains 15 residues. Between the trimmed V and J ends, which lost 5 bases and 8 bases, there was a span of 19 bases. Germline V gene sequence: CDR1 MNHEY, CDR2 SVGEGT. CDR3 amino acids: CASSDPRGLKDIQYF. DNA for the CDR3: TGTGCCAGCAGTGACCCCCGGGGCCTCAAGGACATTCAGTACTTC.

CDR3 sequence: CSAINTGTGGSYSNQPQHF. The CDR3 DNA reads TGCAGTGCGATTAATACCGGGACAGGGGGCTCTTATAGCAATCAGCCCCAGCATTTT. The J gene is TRBJ1-5, the V gene TRBV20-1; 12 bases are a match to TRBD1. This CDR3 contains 19 residues. With 6 bases clipped from V and 0 bases from J, the junction kept 15 bases outside the gene matches. CDR1 and CDR2 (germline): DFQATT, SNEGSKA (reference sequence).

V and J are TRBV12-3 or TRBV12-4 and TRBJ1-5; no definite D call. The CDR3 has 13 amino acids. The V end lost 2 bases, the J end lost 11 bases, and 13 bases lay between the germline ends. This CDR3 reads CASSLISGSAQHF. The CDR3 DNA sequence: TGTGCCAGCAGTTTAATTTCGGGTAGCGCCCAGCATTTT.

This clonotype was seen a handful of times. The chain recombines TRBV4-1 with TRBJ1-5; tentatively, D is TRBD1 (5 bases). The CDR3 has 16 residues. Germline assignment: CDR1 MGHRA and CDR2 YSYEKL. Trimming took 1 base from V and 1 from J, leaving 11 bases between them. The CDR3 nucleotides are TGCGCCAGCAGCCAAGGTGCCGGGGCGAGCAATCAGCCCCAGCATTTT. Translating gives CASSQGAGASNQPQHF.

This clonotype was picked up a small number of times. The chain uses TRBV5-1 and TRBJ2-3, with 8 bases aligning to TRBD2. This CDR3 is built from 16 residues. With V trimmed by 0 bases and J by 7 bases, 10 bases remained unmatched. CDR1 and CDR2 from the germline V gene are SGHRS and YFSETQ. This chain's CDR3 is CASSLDGSGRGNTQYF. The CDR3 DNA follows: TGCGCCAGCAGCTTGGATGGTTCCGGGAGGGGGAATACGCAGTATTTT. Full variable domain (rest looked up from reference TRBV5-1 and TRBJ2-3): KAGVTQTPRYLIKTRGQQVTLSCSPISGHRSVSWYQQTPGQGLQFLFEYFSETQRNKGNFPGRFSGRQFSNSRSEMNVSTLELGDSALYLCASSLDGSGRGNTQYFGPGTRLTVL.

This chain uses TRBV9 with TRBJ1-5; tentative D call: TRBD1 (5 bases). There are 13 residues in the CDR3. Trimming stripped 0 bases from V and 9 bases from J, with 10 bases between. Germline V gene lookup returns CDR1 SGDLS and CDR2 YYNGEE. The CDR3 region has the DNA TGTGCCAGCAGCGTAGGGGACTTTTCGCCCCAGCATTTT. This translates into CASSVGDFSPQHF.

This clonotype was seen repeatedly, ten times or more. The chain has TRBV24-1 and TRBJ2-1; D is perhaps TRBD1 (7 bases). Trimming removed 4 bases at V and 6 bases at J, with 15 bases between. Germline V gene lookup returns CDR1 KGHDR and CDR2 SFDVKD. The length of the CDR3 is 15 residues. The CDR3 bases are TGTGCCACCAGTGACACCGGGACAGCGGGCAATGAGCAGTTCTTC. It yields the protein CATSDTGTAGNEQFF.

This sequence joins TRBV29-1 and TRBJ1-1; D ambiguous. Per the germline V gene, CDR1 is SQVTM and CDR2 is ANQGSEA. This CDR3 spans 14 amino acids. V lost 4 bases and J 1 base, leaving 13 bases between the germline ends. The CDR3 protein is CSVAPQTPNTEAFF. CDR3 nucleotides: TGCAGCGTTGCCCCACAGACTCCGAACACTGAAGCTTTCTTT.

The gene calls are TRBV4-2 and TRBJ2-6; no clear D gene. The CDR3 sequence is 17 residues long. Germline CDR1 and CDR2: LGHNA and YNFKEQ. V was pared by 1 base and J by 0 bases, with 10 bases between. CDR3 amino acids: CASSQVLALSGANVLTF. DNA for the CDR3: TGTGCCAGCAGCCAAGTTTTGGCGCTCTCTGGGGCCAACGTCCTGACTTTC.

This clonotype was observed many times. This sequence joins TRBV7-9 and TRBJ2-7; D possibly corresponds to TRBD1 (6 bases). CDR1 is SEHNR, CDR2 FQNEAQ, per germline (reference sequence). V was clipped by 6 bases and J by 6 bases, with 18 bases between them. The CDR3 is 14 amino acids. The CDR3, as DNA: TGTGCCAGCAGTCTAGGCGACAGGCTCGCCGAGCAGTACTTC. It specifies CASSLGDRLAEQYF. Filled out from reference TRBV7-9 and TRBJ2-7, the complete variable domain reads DTGVSQNPRHKITKRGQNVTFRCDPISEHNRLYWYRQTLGQGPEFLTYFQNEAQLEKSRLLSDRFSAERPKGSFSTLEIQRTEQGDSAMYLCASSLGDRLAEQYFGPGTRLTVT.

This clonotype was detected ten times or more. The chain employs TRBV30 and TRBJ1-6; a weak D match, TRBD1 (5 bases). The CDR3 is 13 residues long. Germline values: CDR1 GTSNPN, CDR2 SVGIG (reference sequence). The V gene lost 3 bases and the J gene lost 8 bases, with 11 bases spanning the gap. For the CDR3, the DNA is TGTGCCTGGAGCCGGGACGAGGATTCACCCCTCCACTTT. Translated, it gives CAWSRDEDSPLHF.

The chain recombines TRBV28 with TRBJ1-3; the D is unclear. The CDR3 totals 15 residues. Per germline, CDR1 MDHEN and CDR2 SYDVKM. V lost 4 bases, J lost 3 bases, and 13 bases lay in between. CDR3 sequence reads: CASSSGHALGNTIYF. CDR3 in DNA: TGTGCCAGCAGTTCAGGCCATGCGCTTGGAAACACCATATATTTT.

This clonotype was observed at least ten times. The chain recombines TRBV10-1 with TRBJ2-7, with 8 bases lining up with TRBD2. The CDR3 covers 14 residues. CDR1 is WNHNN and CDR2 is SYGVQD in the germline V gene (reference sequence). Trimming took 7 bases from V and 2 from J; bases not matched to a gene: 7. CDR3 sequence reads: CASIKTSAPYEQYF. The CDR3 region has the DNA TGCGCCAGCATTAAGACTAGCGCTCCCTACGAGCAGTACTTC.

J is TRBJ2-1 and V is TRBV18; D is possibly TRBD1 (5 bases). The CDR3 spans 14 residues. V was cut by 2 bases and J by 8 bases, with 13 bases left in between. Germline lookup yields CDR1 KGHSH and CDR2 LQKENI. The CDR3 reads CASSPTQGFDEQFF. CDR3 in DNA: TGTGCCAGCTCACCAACTCAGGGTTTCGATGAGCAGTTCTTC.

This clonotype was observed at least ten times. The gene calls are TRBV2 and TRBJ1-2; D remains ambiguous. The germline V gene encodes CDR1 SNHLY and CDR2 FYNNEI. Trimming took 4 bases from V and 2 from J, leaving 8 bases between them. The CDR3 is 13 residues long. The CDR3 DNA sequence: TGTGCCAGCAGTGTACTAATAAACTATGGCTACACCTTC. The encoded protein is CASSVLINYGYTF.

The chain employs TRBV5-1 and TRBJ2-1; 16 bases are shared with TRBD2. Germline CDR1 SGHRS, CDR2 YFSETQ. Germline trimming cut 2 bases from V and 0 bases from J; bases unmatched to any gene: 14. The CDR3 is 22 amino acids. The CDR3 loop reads CASSFGTSGGANWGLSYNEQFF. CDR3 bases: TGCGCCAGCAGCTTTGGGACTAGCGGGGGGGCCAATTGGGGGCTCTCCTACAATGAGCAGTTCTTC.

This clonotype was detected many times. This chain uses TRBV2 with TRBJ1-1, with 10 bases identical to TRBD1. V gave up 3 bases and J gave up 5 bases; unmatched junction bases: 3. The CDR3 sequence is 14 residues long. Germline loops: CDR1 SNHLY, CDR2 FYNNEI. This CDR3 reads CASSETGGRTEAFF. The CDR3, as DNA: TGTGCCAGCAGTGAGACAGGGGGCCGTACTGAAGCTTTCTTT.

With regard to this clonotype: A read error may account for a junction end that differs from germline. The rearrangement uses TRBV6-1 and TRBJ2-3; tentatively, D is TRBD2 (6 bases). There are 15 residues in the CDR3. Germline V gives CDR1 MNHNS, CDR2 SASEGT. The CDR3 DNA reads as TGTGCCAGCGGAAGGAGGGGTCCTAGCATAGATACGCAGTATTTT. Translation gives CASGRRGPSIDTQYF.

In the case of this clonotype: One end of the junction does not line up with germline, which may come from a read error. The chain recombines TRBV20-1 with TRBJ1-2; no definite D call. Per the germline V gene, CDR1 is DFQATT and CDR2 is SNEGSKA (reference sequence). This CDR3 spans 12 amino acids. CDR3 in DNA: TGCAGCGCTAGAGGCGGGGAGGTTGGCTACACCTTC. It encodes CSARGGEVGYTF.

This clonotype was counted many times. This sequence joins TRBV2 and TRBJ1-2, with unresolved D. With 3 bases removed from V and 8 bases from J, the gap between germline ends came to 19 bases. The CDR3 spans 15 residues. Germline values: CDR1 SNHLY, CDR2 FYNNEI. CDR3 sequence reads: CASSDAGVARGGYTF. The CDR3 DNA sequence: TGTGCCAGCAGTGACGCTGGAGTAGCCCGCGGGGGCTACACCTTC.